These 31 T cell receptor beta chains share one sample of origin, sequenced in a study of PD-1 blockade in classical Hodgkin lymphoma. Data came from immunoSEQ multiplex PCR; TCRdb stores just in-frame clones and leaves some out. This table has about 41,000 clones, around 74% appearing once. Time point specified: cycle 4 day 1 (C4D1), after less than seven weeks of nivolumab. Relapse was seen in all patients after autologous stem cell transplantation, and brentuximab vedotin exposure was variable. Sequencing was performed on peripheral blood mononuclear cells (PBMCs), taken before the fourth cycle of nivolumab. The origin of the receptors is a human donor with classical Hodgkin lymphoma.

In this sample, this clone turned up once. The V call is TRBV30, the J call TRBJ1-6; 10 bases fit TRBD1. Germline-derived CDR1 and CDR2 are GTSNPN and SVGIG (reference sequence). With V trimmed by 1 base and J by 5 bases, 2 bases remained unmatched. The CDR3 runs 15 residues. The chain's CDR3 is CAWSGDRGNNSPLHF. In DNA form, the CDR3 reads TGTGCCTGGAGTGGGGACAGGGGCAATAATTCACCCCTCCACTTT.

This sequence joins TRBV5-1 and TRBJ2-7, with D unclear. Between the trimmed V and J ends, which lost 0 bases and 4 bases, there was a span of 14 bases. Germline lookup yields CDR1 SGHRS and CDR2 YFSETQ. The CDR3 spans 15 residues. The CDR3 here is CASSLDVSLGYEQYF. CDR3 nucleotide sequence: TGCGCCAGCAGCTTGGATGTCTCTCTAGGGTACGAGCAGTACTTC.

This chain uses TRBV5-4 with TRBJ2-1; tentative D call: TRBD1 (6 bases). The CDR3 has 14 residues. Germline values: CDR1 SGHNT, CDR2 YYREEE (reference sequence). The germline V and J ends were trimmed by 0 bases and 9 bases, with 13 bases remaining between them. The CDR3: CASSLEQGMTEQFF. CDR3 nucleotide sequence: TGTGCCAGCAGCTTGGAGCAGGGGATGACTGAGCAGTTCTTC.

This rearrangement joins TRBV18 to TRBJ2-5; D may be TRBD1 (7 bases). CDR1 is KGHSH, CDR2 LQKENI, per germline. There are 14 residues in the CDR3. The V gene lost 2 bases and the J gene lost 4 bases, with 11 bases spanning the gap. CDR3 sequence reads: CASSPGGGLETQYF. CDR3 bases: TGTGCCAGCTCACCAGGAGGGGGCCTAGAGACCCAGTACTTC.

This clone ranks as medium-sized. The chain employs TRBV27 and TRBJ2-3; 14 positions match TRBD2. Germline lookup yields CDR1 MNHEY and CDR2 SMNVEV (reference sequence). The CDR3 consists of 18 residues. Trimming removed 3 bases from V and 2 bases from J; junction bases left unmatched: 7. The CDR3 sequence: CASSLTGLAGGITDTQYF. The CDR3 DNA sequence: TGTGCCAGCAGTTTGACCGGACTAGCGGGGGGTATCACAGATACGCAGTATTTT.

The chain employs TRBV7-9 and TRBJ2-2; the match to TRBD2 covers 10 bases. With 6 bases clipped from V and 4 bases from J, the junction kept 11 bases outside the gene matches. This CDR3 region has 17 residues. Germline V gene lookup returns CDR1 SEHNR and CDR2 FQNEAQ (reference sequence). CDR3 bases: TGTGCCAGCAGTTCATGGACTAGCGGAAAAGGCACCGGGGAGCTGTTTTTT. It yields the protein CASSSWTSGKGTGELFF.

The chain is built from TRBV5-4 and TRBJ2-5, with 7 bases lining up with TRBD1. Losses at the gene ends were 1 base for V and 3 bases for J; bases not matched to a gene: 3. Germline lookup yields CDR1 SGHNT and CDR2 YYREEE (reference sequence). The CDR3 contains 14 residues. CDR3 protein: CASSLRGTEETQYF. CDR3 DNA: TGTGCCAGCAGCTTGAGGGGGACAGAAGAGACCCAGTACTTC.

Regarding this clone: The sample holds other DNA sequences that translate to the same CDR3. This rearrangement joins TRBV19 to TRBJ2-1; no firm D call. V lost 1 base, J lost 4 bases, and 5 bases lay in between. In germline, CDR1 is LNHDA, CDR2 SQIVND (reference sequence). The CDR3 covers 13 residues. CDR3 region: CASSIAGYNEQFF. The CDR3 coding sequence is TGTGCCAGTAGTATAGCCGGTTACAATGAGCAGTTCTTC.

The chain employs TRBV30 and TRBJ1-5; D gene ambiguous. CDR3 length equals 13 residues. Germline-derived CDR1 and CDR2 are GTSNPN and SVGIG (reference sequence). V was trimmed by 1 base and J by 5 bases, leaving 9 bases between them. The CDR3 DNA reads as TGTGCCTGGAGTGGGGGTTCCCATCAGCCCCAGCATTTT. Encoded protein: CAWSGGSHQPQHF.

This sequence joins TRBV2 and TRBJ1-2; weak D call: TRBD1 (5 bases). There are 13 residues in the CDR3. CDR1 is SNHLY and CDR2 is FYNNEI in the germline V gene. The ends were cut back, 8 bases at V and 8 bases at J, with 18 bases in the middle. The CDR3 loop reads CASETPGVRGYTF. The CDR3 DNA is TGTGCCAGCGAAACTCCGGGGGTTCGGGGCTACACCTTC.

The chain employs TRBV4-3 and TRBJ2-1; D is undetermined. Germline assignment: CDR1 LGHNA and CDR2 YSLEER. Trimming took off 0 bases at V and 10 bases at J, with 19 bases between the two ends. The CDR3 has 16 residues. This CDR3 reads CASSQEAPVVHGEQFF. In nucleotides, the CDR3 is TGCGCCAGCAGCCAAGAGGCCCCGGTAGTCCACGGGGAGCAGTTCTTC.

This chain's CDR3 is CAITNDRGGSPLHF. In DNA, the CDR3 is TGTGCCATCACCAATGACAGGGGAGGTTCACCCCTCCACTTT. The chain employs TRBV10-3 and TRBJ1-6, with 8 bases lining up with TRBD1. This CDR3 has 14 amino acids. V trimming: 7 bases; J trimming: 9 bases; junction bases outside the gene matches: 8. CDR1 ENHRY and CDR2 SYGVKD come from the germline V gene.

The CDR3 loop is CASSQLLTDTQYF. In DNA form, the CDR3 reads TGCGCCAGCAGCCAACTCCTCACAGATACGCAGTATTTT. The chain employs TRBV4-3 and TRBJ2-3, with no clear D. Germline V gene lookup returns CDR1 LGHNA and CDR2 YSLEER. V was shortened by 2 bases and J by 2 bases, with 5 bases between the two germline ends. The CDR3 extends over 13 amino acids.

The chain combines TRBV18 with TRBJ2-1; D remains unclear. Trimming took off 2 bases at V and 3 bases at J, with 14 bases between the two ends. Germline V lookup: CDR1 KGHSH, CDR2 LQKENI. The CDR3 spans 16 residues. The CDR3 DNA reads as TGTGCCAGCTCACCATCCGTGGGGTTGGTCTACAATGAGCAGTTCTTC. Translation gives CASSPSVGLVYNEQFF.

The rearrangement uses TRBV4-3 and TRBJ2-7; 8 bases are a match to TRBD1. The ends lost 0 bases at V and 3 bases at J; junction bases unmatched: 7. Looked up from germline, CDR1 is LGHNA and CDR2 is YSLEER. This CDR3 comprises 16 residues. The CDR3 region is CASSQDGGGQDYEQYF. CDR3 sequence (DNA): TGCGCCAGCAGCCAAGATGGAGGGGGACAGGACTACGAGCAGTACTTC.

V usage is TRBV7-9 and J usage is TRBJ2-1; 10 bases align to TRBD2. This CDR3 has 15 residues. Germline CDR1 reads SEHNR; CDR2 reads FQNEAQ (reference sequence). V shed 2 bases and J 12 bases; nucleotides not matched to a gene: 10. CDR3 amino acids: CASSLFLAGAQGQFF. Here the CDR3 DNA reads TGTGCCAGCAGCTTATTCCTAGCGGGGGCCCAGGGGCAGTTCTTC.

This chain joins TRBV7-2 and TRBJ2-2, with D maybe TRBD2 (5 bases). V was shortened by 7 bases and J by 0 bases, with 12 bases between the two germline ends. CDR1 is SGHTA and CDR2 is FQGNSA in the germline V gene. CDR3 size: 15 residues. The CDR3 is CASNEGITNTGELFF. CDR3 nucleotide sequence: TGTGCCAGCAACGAGGGAATAACGAACACCGGGGAGCTGTTTTTT.

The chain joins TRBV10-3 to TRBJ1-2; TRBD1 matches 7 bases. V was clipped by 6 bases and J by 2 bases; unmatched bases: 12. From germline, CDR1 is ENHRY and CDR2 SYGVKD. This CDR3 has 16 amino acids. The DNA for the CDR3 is TGTGCCATCAGCACTCATATTGCAGGGGGAAACTATGGCTACACCTTC. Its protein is CAISTHIAGGNYGYTF.

CDR3 in DNA: TGTGCCAGCTCCTACCGGGACAGCCACTATGGCTACACCTTC. It encodes CASSYRDSHYGYTF. The chain combines TRBV9 with TRBJ1-2, with 7 positions matching TRBD1. The V gene end was trimmed by 7 bases and the J gene end by 3 bases; junction bases not matched to a gene: 9. From germline, CDR1 is SGDLS and CDR2 YYNGEE. This CDR3 comprises 14 residues.

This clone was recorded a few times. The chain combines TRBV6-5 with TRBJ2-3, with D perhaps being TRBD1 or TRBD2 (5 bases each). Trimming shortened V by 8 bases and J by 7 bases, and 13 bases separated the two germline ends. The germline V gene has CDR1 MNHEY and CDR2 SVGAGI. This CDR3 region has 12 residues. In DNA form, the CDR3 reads TGTGCCAGCGGGACCAACGGTTATACGCAGTATTTT. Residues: CASGTNGYTQYF.

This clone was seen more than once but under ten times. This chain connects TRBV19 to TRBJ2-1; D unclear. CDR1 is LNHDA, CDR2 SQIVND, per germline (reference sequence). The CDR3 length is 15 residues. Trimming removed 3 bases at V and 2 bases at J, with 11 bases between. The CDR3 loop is CASSIVGLTYNEQFF. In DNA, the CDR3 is TGTGCCAGTAGTATTGTGGGCCTCACCTACAATGAGCAGTTCTTC.

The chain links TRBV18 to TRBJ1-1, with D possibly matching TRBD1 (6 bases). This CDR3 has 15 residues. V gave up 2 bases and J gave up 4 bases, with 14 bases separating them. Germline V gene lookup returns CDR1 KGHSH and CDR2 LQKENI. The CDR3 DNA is TGTGCCAGCTCACCAGAGACAGGCTATAGCACTGAAGCTTTCTTT. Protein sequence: CASSPETGYSTEAFF.

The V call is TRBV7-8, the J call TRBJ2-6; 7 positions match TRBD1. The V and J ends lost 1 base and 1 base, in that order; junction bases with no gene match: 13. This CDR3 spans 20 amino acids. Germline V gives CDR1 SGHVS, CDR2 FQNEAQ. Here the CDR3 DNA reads TGTGCCAGCAGCTTAGGGGAGCGTTTAGGGGGCCAGTCTGGGGCCAACGTCCTGACTTTC. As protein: CASSLGERLGGQSGANVLTF.

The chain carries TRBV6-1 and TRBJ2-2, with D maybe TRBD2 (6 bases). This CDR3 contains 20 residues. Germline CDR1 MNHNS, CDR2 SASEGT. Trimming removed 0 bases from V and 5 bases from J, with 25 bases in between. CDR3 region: CASSEARHSGIKSRTGELFF. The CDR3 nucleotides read TGTGCCAGCAGTGAAGCTCGGCATAGCGGAATTAAATCTCGGACCGGGGAGCTGTTTTTT.

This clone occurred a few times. The CDR3 protein is CASSFSGGYTDTQYF. The CDR3 DNA reads as TGTGCCAGCAGCTTTAGCGGGGGTTACACAGATACGCAGTATTTT. The chain recombines TRBV7-6 with TRBJ2-3, with 9 bases aligning to TRBD2. V shed 3 bases, J shed 2 bases, and the junction held 3 bases outside the gene matches. The CDR3 extends over 15 amino acids. The V gene's germline CDR1 is SGHVS and CDR2 FNYEAQ.

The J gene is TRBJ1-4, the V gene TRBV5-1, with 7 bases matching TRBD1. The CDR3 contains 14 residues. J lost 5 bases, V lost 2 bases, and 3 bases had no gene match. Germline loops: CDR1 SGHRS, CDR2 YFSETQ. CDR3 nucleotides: TGCGCCAGCAGCTTCGGGACAGCGAATGAAAAACTGTTTTTT. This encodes CASSFGTANEKLFF.

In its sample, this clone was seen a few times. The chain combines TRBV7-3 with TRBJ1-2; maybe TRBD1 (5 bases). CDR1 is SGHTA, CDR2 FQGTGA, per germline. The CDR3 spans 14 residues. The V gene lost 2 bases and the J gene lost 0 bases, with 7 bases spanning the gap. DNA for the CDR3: TGTGCCAGCAGCTTAGACAGTACTAACTATGGCTACACCTTC. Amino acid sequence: CASSLDSTNYGYTF. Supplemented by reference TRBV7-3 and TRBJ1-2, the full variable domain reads GAGVSQTPSNKVTEKGKYVELRCDPISGHTALYWYRQSLGQGPEFLIYFQGTGAADDSGLPNDRFFAVRPEGSVSTLKIQRTERGDSAVYLCASSLDSTNYGYTFGSGTRLTVV.

The CDR3 is CASSVDRSSYEQYF. The CDR3 DNA reads TGTGCCAGCAGCGTTGACAGGAGTTCCTACGAGCAGTACTTC. The chain carries TRBV9 and TRBJ2-7; D possibly corresponds to TRBD1 (6 bases). The ends were cut back, 2 bases at V and 1 base at J, with 10 bases in the middle. This CDR3 comprises 14 residues. Germline V CDR1 and CDR2: SGDLS, YYNGEE.

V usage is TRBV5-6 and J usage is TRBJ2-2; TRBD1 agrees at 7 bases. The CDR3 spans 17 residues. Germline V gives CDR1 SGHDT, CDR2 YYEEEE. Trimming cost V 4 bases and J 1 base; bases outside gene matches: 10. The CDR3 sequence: CASSRLTGSENTGELFF. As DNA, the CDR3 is TGTGCCAGCAGCCGATTGACAGGGTCAGAGAACACCGGGGAGCTGTTTTTT.

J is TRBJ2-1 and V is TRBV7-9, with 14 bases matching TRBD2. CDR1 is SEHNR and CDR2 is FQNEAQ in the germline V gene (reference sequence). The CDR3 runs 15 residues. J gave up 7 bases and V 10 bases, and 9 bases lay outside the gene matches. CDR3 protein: CATRTSGGLRNEQFF. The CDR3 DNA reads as TGTGCCACCCGGACTAGCGGGGGGCTGAGGAATGAGCAGTTCTTC.

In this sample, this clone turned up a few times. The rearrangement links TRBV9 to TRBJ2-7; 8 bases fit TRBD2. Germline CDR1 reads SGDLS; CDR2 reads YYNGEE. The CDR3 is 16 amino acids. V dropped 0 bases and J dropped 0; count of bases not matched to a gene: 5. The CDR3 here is CASSVGPAGASYEQYF. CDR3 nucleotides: TGTGCCAGCAGCGTAGGTCCAGCGGGGGCCTCCTACGAGCAGTACTTC.